This TCR beta chain was captured in a study of T cells in Graves' hyperthyroidism and ophthalmopathy. Study observations and caveats: Prediction of ophthalmopathy progression came a median roughly 6.4 months pre-onset. Blood held most thyroid clonotypes expanded above 0.001 frequency.

This clonotype was counted many times. Its antigen is not identified. The CDR3 is made up of 14 amino acids. Trimming pared 2 bases from V and 1 base from J, leaving 11 bases between. Germline CDR1 and CDR2: DFQATT and SNEGSKA (reference sequence). Amplified regions were TCR beta CDR3 sequences from RNA transcripts. First-round RT-PCR with HTBI primers amplified the TCR CDR3 region. One entry per CDR3 protein results from TCRdb running MiXCR on the multiplex PCR reads. Here the sample spans some 360,000 distinct CDR3 sequences, about a sixth being singletons. The authors obtained PBMCs from 10 ml of fresh peripheral blood.

V and J are TRBV20-1 and TRBJ1-1; D is possibly TRBD1 (6 bases). The receptor was isolated from a woman aged 40 to 50 with Graves' ophthalmopathy. Sequencing was performed on blood. CDR3: CSARNGQPNTEAFF. The CDR3 DNA is TGCAGTGCTAGAAACGGACAGCCGAACACTGAAGCTTTCTTT.